The 21 T cell receptor beta chains below come from one sample, sequenced in a study of T-cell memory formation after mild COVID-19. TCRdb called the 5' RACE reads again in MiXCR, with one record for every CDR3 protein. Of about 190,000 distinct CDR3 sequences in the sample, over 9.5% are singletons; the top ten hold approximately 3%. The specimen sequenced was PBMCs or a T cell subset sorted from them (not recorded which). These receptors came from a man younger than 35 who had mild COVID-19 (a few samples of this study predate the infection). Cell type and time point are not known.

This chain uses TRBV5-1 with TRBJ2-7; no definite D call. The ends were cut back, 0 bases at V and 0 bases at J, with 7 bases in the middle. The CDR3 loop spans 14 amino acids. The germline V gene encodes CDR1 SGHRS and CDR2 YFSETQ. CDR3 sequence (DNA): TGCGCCAGCAGCTTGGAGTCGGGCTCCTACGAGCAGTACGTC. Its translation is CASSLESGSYEQYV.

The V and J genes are TRBV5-1 and TRBJ2-5, with 7 bases fitting TRBD1. The germline V gene encodes CDR1 SGHRS and CDR2 YFSETQ. The CDR3 extends over 13 amino acids. V lost 4 bases and J lost 4; bases outside the gene matches: 4. The CDR3 DNA follows: TGCGCCAGCAGCCAAGGACAGGTAGAGACCCAGTACTTC. Translated: CASSQGQVETQYF.

This clonotype has a count of ten or more. The rearrangement joins TRBV6-2 or TRBV6-3 to TRBJ2-7; 7 bases agree with TRBD1. CDR3 length equals 14 residues. V gave up 6 bases and J gave up 2 bases; unmatched junction bases: 7. From germline, CDR1 is MNHEY and CDR2 SVGEGT. The CDR3 spells CASSQPGQTYEQYF. The CDR3 region has the DNA TGTGCCAGCAGCCAACCGGGACAGACCTACGAGCAGTACTTC.

This clonotype has a handful of counts. J is TRBJ2-1 and V is TRBV28; unclear D gene. Germline-derived CDR1 and CDR2 are MDHEN and SYDVKM. The CDR3 consists of 12 residues. V was clipped by 2 bases and J by 5 bases, with 4 bases between them. CDR3 loop: CASSLMDNEQFF. The CDR3 DNA reads TGTGCCAGCAGTTTAATGGACAATGAGCAGTTCTTC. The full variable domain, completed using reference TRBV28 and TRBJ2-1, is DVKVTQSSRYLVKRTGEKVFLECVQDMDHENMFWYRQDPGLGLRLIYFSYDVKMKEKGDIPEGYSVSREKKERFSLILESASTNQTSMYLCASSLMDNEQFFGPGTRLTVL.

The CDR3 sequence: CATSESGSGNTEAFF. CDR3 sequence (DNA): TGTGCCACCAGTGAGTCAGGATCTGGGAACACTGAAGCTTTCTTT. The chain is built from TRBV24-1 and TRBJ1-1; the D is unclear. Trimming removed 4 bases at V and 1 base at J, with 12 bases between. Germline V gene data show CDR1 as KGHDR and CDR2 as SFDVKD. This CDR3 region has 15 residues.

The gene calls are TRBV18 and TRBJ2-1; D uncertain. CDR1 is KGHSH and CDR2 is LQKENI in the germline V gene. V was pared by 0 bases and J by 4 bases, with 7 bases between. CDR3 size: 14 residues. CDR3: CASSPPEGYNEQFF. The CDR3 region has the DNA TGTGCCAGCTCACCACCCGAAGGATACAATGAGCAGTTCTTC.

V gene TRBV20-1 combines with J gene TRBJ2-7, with 8 nucleotides matching TRBD1. V was pared by 2 bases and J by 5 bases, with 8 bases of the junction left unmatched. This CDR3 comprises 14 residues. CDR1 is DFQATT, CDR2 SNEGSKA, per germline (reference sequence). Written as DNA, the CDR3 is TGCAGTGCTAGACTGGGACAGGTTTTGCACGAGCAGTACTTC. It codes for CSARLGQVLHEQYF.

The rearrangement links TRBV5-1 to TRBJ2-3; TRBD1 aligns across 9 bases. J gave up 5 bases and V 3 bases, and 7 bases lay outside the gene matches. The CDR3 is 15 residues long. Germline V gene data show CDR1 as SGHRS and CDR2 as YFSETQ. The CDR3 bases are TGCGCCAGCAGCTCACGGACAGGGGCACAAGATACGCAGTATTTT. It encodes CASSSRTGAQDTQYF.

This clonotype was picked up a small number of times. CDR3 coding DNA: TGTGCCAGCAGTTCCCCGGGCCGGTACGAGCAGTACTTC. Translated: CASSSPGRYEQYF. The V and J genes are TRBV12-3 or TRBV12-4 and TRBJ2-7; D gene unclear. This CDR3 has 13 amino acids. V was clipped by 4 bases and J by 4 bases, with 11 bases between them.

This clonotype was counted a few times. This may come from a read error, since a much larger clone is one base off. The V gene is TRBV5-6, the J gene TRBJ1-5; tentative D call: TRBD1 (6 bases). This CDR3 spans 13 amino acids. The germline CDR1 and CDR2 sequences are SGHDT and YYEEEE. V gave up 2 bases and J gave up 4 bases, with 7 bases separating them. This chain's CDR3 is CASSFGQNQPQHF. Here the CDR3 DNA reads TGTGCCAGCAGCTTTGGACAGAATCAGCCCCAGCATTTT. The full variable domain, completed using reference TRBV5-6 and TRBJ1-5, is DAGVTQSPTHLIKTRGQQVTLRCSPKSGHDTVSWYQQALGQGPQFIFQYYEEEERQRGNFPDRFSGHQFPNYSSELNVNALLLGDSALYLCASSFGQNQPQHFGDGTRLSIL.

The chain joins TRBV4-3 to TRBJ1-6; tentative D call: TRBD1 (5 bases). Germline V gene data show CDR1 as LGHNA and CDR2 as YSLEER. This CDR3 is 15 amino acids long. V lost 0 bases to trimming and J lost 8 bases, with 11 bases between them. CDR3 protein: CASSQDSAGDSPLHF. Here the CDR3 DNA reads TGCGCCAGCAGCCAAGACTCAGCGGGGGATTCACCCCTCCACTTT.

The rearrangement links TRBV5-5 to TRBJ1-3; tentative D call: TRBD1 (5 bases). The CDR3 consists of 15 residues. The V gene's germline CDR1 is SGHKS and CDR2 YYEKEE (reference sequence). V gave up 7 bases and J gave up 6 bases, with 20 bases separating them. The chain's CDR3 is CASAAGRRSENTIYF. The CDR3 region has the DNA TGTGCCAGCGCCGCGGGGCGAAGGTCGGAAAACACCATATATTTT.

This chain links TRBV6-5 with TRBJ2-1, with 9 bases aligning to TRBD1. V dropped 6 bases and J dropped 2; count of bases not matched to a gene: 5. Germline V gene data show CDR1 as MNHEY and CDR2 as SVGAGI. CDR3 length: 15 residues. The CDR3 DNA reads TGTGCCAGCAGAATAAGGACAGGGGCCTACAATGAGCAGTTCTTC. This translates into CASRIRTGAYNEQFF.

This rearrangement joins TRBV4-3 to TRBJ2-3; 8 positions agree with TRBD2. J gave up 7 bases and V 0 bases, and 12 bases lay outside the gene matches. The CDR3 is made up of 17 amino acids. The germline V gene has CDR1 LGHNA and CDR2 YSLEER. The CDR3 DNA sequence: TGCGCCAGCAGCCAAGATCAAACGGGGGGGTTCATGAATACGCAGTATTTT. It yields the protein CASSQDQTGGFMNTQYF.

This clonotype was seen a few times. In DNA, the CDR3 is TGTGCCACCAGCAGAGTACCCAGGAGGGTGAACACTGAAGCTTTCTTT. Encoded protein: CATSRVPRRVNTEAFF. This chain links TRBV15 with TRBJ1-1; D unclear. The V gene lost 1 base and the J gene lost 0 bases, with 12 bases spanning the gap. This CDR3 is built from 16 residues. Germline assignment: CDR1 LNHNV and CDR2 YYDKDF (reference sequence).

CDR3 nucleotide sequence: TGTGCCAGCAGCCTCTCATCTGGCGGAAGCTCCTACAATGAGCAGTTCTTC. Protein: CASSLSSGGSSYNEQFF. The chain couples TRBV7-3 to TRBJ2-1; D not resolved. The length of the CDR3 is 17 residues. V was pared by 5 bases and J by 0 bases, with 17 bases between. Germline V gene lookup returns CDR1 SGHTA and CDR2 FQGTGA.

This clonotype was detected only a few times. The rearrangement uses TRBV24-1 and TRBJ2-3, with TRBD2 matching over 7 bases. With V trimmed by 3 bases and J by 11 bases, 7 bases remained unmatched. Germline lookup yields CDR1 KGHDR and CDR2 SFDVKD. There are 13 residues in the CDR3. The CDR3 DNA reads TGTGCCACCAGTGATAGACCTAGCGGTAAGCAGTATTTT. It specifies CATSDRPSGKQYF.

The chain joins TRBV5-1 to TRBJ2-3; 15 nucleotides agree with TRBD2. CDR1 SGHRS and CDR2 YFSETQ come from the germline V gene. This CDR3 is 18 amino acids long. Germline trimming cut 5 bases from V and 1 base from J; bases unmatched to any gene: 8. DNA of the CDR3: TGCGCCAGCAGTTTAGGACTAGCGGGGGGGCCGGGCACAGATACGCAGTATTTT. It yields the protein CASSLGLAGGPGTDTQYF.

This clonotype occurred many times. Relative to the germline gene, one junction end is altered; a read error may explain this. The chain carries TRBV5-5 and TRBJ1-1; D unresolved. Germline V CDR1 and CDR2: SGHKS, YYEKEE (reference sequence). The CDR3 spans 13 residues. CDR3 sequence reads: CASSLWGNTEAFF. The CDR3 DNA reads TGCGCCAGCAGCTTGTGGGGGAACACTGAAGCTTTCTTT.

The table lists this clonotype with a few counts. V and J are TRBV11-2 and TRBJ2-1, with TRBD2 identical over 9 bases. The CDR3 contains 16 residues. Germline V lookup: CDR1 SGHAT, CDR2 FQNNGV. After removal of 1 base from V and 9 bases from J, the junction contained 10 bases not matched to a gene. The CDR3 sequence is CASSLGLAGIVVEQFF. For the CDR3, the DNA is TGTGCCAGCAGCTTAGGCCTAGCGGGGATCGTCGTTGAGCAGTTCTTC. The full variable domain, its missing parts supplied by reference TRBV11-2 and TRBJ2-1, is EAGVAQSPRYKIIEKRQSVAFWCNPISGHATLYWYQQILGQGPKLLIQFQNNGVVDDSQLPKDRFSAERLKGVDSTLKIQPAKLEDSAVYLCASSLGLAGIVVEQFFGPGTRLTVL.

V usage is TRBV6-5 and J usage is TRBJ2-5; D is unresolved. V gave up 7 bases and J gave up 7 bases, with 10 bases separating them. Germline loops: CDR1 MNHEY, CDR2 SVGAGI. CDR3 length: 11 amino acids. The CDR3 here is CASTKDGTQYF. In nucleotides, the CDR3 is TGTGCCAGCACTAAAGACGGGACCCAGTACTTC.